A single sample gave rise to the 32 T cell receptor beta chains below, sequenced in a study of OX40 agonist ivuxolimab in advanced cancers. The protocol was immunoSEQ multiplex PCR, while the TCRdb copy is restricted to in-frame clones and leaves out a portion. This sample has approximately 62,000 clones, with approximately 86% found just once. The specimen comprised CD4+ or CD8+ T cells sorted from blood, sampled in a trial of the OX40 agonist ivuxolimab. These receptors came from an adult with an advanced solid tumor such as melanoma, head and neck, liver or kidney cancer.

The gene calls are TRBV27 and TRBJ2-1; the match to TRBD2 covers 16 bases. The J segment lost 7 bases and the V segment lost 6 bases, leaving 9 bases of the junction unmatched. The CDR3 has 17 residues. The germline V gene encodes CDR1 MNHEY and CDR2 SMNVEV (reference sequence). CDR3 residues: CASSGTSGRDVLNEQFF. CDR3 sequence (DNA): TGTGCCAGCAGCGGGACTAGCGGGAGGGACGTATTGAATGAGCAGTTCTTC.

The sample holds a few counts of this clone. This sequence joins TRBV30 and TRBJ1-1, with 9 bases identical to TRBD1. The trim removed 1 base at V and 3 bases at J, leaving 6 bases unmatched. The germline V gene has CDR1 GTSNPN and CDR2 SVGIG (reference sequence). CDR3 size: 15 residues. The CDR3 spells CAWSADRGGDTEAFF. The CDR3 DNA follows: TGTGCCTGGAGTGCGGACAGGGGAGGGGACACTGAAGCTTTCTTT.

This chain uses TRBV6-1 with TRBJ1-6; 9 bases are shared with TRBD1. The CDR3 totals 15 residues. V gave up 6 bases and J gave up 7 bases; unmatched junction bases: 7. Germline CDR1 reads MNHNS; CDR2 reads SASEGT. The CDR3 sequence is CASRIPGQGNSPLHF. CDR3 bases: TGTGCCAGCAGAATTCCGGGACAGGGAAATTCACCCCTCCACTTT.

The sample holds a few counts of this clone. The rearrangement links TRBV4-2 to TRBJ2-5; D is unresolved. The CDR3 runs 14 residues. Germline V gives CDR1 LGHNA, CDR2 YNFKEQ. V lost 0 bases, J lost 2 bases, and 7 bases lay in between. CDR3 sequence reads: CASSQDTRQETQYF. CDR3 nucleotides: TGTGCCAGCAGCCAAGATACCCGACAAGAGACCCAGTACTTC.

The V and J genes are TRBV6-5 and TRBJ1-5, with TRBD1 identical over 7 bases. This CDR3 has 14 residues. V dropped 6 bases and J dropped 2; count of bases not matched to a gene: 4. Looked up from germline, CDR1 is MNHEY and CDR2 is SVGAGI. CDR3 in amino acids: CASSLGQGNQPQHF. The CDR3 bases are TGTGCCAGCAGCCTAGGACAGGGCAATCAGCCCCAGCATTTT.

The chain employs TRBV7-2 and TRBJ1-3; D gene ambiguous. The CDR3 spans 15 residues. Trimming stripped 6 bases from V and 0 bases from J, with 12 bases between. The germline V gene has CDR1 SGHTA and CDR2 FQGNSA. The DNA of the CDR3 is TGTGCCAGCAGGGATAGGGCCCACTCTGGAAACACCATATATTTT. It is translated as CASRDRAHSGNTIYF. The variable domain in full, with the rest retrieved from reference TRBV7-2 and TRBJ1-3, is GAGVSQSPSNKVTEKGKDVELRCDPISGHTALYWYRQSLGQGLEFLIYFQGNSAPDKSGLPSDRFSAERTGGSVSTLTIQRTQQEDSAVYLCASRDRAHSGNTIYFGEGSWLTVV.

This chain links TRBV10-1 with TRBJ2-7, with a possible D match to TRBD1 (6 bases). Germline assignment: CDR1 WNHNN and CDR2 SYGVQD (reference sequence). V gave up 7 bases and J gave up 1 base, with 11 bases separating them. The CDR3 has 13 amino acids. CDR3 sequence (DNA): TGCGCCAGCAAGACAGGCCGATCCTACGAGCAGTACTTC. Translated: CASKTGRSYEQYF.

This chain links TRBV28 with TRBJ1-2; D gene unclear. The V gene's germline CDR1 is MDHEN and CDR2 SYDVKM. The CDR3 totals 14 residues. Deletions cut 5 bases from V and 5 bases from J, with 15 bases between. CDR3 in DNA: TGTGCCAGCAGTCCATCGCCTGGTTGGTATGGCTACACCTTC. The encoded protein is CASSPSPGWYGYTF.

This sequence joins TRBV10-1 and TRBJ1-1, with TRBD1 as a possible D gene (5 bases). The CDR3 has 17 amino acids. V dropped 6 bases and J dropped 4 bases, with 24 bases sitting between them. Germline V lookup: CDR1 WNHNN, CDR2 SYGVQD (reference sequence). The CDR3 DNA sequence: TGCGCCAGCAGGGGGGTCGGTAAGGAGTTCTCAATCACTGAAGCTTTCTTT. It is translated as CASRGVGKEFSITEAFF.

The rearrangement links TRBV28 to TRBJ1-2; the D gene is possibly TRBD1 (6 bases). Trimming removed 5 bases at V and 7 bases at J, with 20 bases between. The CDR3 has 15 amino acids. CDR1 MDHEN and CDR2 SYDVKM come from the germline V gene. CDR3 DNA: TGTGCCAGCAGTACGAAACTTTCGGGGGGCGTTGGCTACACCTTC. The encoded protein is CASSTKLSGGVGYTF.

The CDR3 nucleotides read TGTGCCAGCTCACGCCTCCGACCCCTCGAAGGTGAAAAACTGTTTTTT. Translating gives CASSRLRPLEGEKLFF. The chain recombines TRBV18 with TRBJ1-4; no clear D. CDR3 size: 16 residues. Germline V lookup: CDR1 KGHSH, CDR2 LQKENI. The ends were cut back, 4 bases at V and 7 bases at J, with 19 bases in the middle. Based on the CDR3 plus reference TRBV18 and TRBJ1-4, the full variable domain is NAGVMQNPRHLVRRRGQEARLRCSPMKGHSHVYWYRQLPEEGLKFMVYLQKENIIDESGMPKERFSAEFPKEGPSILRIQQVVRGDSAAYFCASSRLRPLEGEKLFFGSGTQLSVL.

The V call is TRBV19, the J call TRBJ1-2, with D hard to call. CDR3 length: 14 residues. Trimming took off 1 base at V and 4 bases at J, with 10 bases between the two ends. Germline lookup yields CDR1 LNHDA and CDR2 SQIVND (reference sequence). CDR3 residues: CASSIGRDIYGYTF. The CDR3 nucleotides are TGTGCCAGTAGTATAGGAAGGGATATCTATGGCTACACCTTC.

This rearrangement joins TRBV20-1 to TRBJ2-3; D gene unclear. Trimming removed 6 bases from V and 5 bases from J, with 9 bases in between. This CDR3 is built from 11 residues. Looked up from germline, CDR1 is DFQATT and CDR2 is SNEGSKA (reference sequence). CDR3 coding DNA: TGCAGTGCCACGGAAGAAGATACGCAGTATTTT. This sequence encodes CSATEEDTQYF.

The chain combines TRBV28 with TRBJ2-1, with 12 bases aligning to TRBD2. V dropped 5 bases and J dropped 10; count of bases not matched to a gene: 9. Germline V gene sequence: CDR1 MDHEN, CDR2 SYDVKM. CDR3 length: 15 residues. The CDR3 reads CASSPLAGGPGEQFF. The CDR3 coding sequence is TGTGCCAGCAGTCCCCTAGCGGGAGGGCCTGGGGAGCAGTTCTTC.

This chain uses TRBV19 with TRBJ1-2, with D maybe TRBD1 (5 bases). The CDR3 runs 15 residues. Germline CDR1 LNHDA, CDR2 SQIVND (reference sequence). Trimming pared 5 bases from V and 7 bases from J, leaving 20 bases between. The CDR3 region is CASSPSWSGNVGYTF. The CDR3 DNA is TGTGCCAGTAGTCCTTCATGGTCAGGGAATGTTGGCTACACCTTC. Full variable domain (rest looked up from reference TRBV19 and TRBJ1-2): DGGITQSPKYLFRKEGQNVTLSCEQNLNHDAMYWYRQDPGQGLRLIYYSQIVNDFQKGDIAEGYSVSREKKESFPLTVTSAQKNPTAFYLCASSPSWSGNVGYTFGSGTRLTVV.

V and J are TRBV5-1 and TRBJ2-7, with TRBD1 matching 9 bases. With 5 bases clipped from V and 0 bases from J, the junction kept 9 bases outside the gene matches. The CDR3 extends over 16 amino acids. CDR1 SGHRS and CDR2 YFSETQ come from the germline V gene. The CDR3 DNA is TGCGCCAGCAGTCCGGATGGACAGGGGAGCTCCTACGAGCAGTACTTC. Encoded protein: CASSPDGQGSSYEQYF.

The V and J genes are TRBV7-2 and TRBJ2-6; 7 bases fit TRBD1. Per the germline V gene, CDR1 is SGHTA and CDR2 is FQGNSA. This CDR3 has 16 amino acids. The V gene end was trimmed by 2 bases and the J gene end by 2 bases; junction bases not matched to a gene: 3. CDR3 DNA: TGTGCCAGCAGCTTATCGACAGGGACTGGGGCCAACGTCCTGACTTTC. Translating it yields CASSLSTGTGANVLTF.

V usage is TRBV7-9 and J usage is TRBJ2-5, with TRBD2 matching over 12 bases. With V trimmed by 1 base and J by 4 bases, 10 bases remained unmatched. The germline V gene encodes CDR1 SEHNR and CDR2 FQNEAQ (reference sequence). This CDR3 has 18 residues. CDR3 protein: CASSLVLSSGGAGETQYF. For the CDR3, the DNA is TGTGCCAGCAGCTTAGTTTTGTCTAGCGGGGGGGCCGGAGAGACCCAGTACTTC.

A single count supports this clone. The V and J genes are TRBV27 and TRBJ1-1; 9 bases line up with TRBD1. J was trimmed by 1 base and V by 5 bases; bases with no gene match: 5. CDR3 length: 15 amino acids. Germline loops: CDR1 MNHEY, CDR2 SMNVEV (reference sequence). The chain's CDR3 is CASSNRGLGNTEAFF. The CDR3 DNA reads TGTGCCAGCAGTAACAGGGGGCTGGGGAACACTGAAGCTTTCTTT.

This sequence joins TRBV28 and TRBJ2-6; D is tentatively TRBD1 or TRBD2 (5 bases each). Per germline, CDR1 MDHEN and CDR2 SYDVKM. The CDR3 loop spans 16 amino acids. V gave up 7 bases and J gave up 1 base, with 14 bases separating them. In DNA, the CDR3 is TGTGCCAGCACCGGACGGGACCCTTCTGGGGCCAACGTCCTGACTTTC. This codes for CASTGRDPSGANVLTF.

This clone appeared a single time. The CDR3 spells CASSLEGLLGTEAFF. The CDR3 DNA follows: TGTGCCAGCAGTTTGGAGGGGTTATTGGGCACTGAAGCTTTCTTT. The V gene is TRBV28, the J gene TRBJ1-1, with D possibly matching TRBD1 (5 bases). There are 15 residues in the CDR3. Germline lookup yields CDR1 MDHEN and CDR2 SYDVKM. The V end lost 3 bases, the J end lost 4 bases, and 15 bases lay between the germline ends.

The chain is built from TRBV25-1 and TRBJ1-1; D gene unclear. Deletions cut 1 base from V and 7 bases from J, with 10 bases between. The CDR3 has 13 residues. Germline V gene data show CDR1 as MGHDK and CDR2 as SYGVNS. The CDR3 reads CASSELLGYEAFF. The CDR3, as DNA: TGTGCCAGCAGTGAATTGTTAGGATATGAAGCTTTCTTT.

CDR3 region: CASKGLYGYTF. CDR3 DNA: TGTGCCAGCAAAGGTCTCTATGGCTACACCTTC. This chain uses TRBV28 with TRBJ1-2; D not resolved. The germline V and J ends were trimmed by 7 bases and 4 bases, with 7 bases remaining between them. CDR3 length: 11 residues. The germline gives CDR1 MDHEN, CDR2 SYDVKM.

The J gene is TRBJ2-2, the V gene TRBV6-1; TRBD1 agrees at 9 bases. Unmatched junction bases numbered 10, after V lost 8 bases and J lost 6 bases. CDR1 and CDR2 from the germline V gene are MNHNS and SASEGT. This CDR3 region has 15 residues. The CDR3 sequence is CASPTGQGLSGELFF. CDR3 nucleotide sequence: TGTGCCAGCCCAACCGGACAGGGGCTGTCCGGGGAGCTGTTTTTT.

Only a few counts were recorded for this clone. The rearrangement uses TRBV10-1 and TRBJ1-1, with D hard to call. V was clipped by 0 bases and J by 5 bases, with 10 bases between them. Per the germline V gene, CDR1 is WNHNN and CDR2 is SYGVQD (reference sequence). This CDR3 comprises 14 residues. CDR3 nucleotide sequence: TGCGCCAGCAGTGAGTCAGGTCTTAGGACTGAAGCTTTCTTT. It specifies CASSESGLRTEAFF.

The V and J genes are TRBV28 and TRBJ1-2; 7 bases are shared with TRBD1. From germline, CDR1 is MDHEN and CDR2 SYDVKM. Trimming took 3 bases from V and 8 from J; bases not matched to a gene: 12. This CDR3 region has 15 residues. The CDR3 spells CASSFPTNYRGGYTF. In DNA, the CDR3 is TGTGCCAGCAGTTTCCCGACAAATTACAGGGGAGGCTACACCTTC.

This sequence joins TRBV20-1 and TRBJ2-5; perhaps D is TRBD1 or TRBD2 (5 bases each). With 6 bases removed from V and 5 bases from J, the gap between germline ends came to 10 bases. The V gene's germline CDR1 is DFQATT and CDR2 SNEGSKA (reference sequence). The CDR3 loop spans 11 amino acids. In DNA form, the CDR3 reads TGCAGTGCCATGGGGGTGGAGACCCAGTACTTC. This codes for CSAMGVETQYF.

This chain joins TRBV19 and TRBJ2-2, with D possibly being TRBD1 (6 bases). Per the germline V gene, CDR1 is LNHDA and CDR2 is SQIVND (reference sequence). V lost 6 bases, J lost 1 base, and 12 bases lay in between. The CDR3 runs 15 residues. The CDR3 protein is CASRVQGQNTGELFF. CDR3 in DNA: TGTGCCAGTAGAGTACAGGGACAGAACACCGGGGAGCTGTTTTTT.

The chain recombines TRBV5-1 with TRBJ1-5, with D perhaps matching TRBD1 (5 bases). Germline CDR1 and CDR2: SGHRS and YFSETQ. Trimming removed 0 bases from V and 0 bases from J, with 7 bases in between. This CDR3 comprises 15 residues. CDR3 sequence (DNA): TGCGCCAGCAGCTTGGAAGGGGTTAGCAATCAGCCCCAGCATTTT. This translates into CASSLEGVSNQPQHF.

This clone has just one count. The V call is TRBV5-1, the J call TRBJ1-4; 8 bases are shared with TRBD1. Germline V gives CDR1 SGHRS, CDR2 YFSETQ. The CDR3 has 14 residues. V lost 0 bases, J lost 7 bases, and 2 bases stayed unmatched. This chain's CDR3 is CASSLAGGFEKLFF. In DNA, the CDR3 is TGCGCCAGCAGCTTGGCAGGGGGCTTTGAAAAACTGTTTTTT.

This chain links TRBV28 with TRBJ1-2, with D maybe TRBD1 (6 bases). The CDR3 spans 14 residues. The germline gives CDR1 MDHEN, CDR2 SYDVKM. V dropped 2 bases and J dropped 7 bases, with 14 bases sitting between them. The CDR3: CASSLPSKGGGYTF. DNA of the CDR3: TGTGCCAGCAGTTTACCGTCCAAGGGGGGTGGCTACACCTTC.

CDR3 sequence: CASSPSGGGSNYGYTF. The CDR3 DNA reads as TGTGCCAGCAGCCCCTCCGGGGGAGGGTCTAACTATGGCTACACCTTC. This chain joins TRBV2 and TRBJ1-2; D possibly corresponds to TRBD1 (5 bases). The CDR3 contains 16 residues. Germline V gives CDR1 SNHLY, CDR2 FYNNEI. Trimming removed 6 bases at V and 0 bases at J, with 17 bases between.